This TCR beta chain appears in the sequencing data of a study of blood T cells in healthy people across ages. The CDR3 covers 17 residues. The germline gives CDR1 MGHDK, CDR2 SYGVNS. Every donor gave approximately 10 milliliters of peripheral blood. It was with a sample-barcoded 5' primer and a J-beta primer mix that a second PCR of roughly 7 to 12 cycles was run. TCRdb re-derived calls from the 5' RACE reads in MiXCR, one entry per CDR3 protein. The sample has 700,000 to 950,000 distinct CDR3 sequences; roughly 60% are singletons. This rearrangement joins TRBV25-1 to TRBJ2-1, with TRBD2 as a possible D gene (5 bases). Matching the DNA end better, TRBJ2-7 makes the J call doubtful. The source of this sequence is a man aged 25 to 40 in good health. Sequencing was done on a sample of blood. CDR3 nucleotides: TGTGCCAGCAGTGAATCGAGGGAACAAGAGGGCGGAGATGAGCAGTACTTC. Translation gives CASSESREQEGGDEQYF.